Below are 14 T cell receptor beta chains sequenced from a single sample in a study of patients and donors after allogeneic stem cell transplantation. From the RT-PCR reads, TCRdb called clonotypes with MiXCR, one entry per CDR3 protein. The top ten clones hold less than 85% of a sample with around 30,000 distinct CDR3 sequences, about 37% of them seen once. Sample: blood, either unsorted or a sorted T cell fraction (not recorded which). These receptors were taken from a human donor who was either an allogeneic HSCT recipient or a stem cell or donor lymphocyte infusion donor (not recorded which). It is not recorded whose cells these are; they may come from a transplant donor.

The V and J genes are TRBV4-2 and TRBJ2-7; the D gene is possibly TRBD1 (5 bases). Trimming stripped 2 bases from V and 0 bases from J, with 14 bases between. The CDR3 runs 16 residues. Germline CDR1 LGHNA, CDR2 YNFKEQ. CDR3 residues: CASSQPTGPSSYEQYF. The DNA of the CDR3 is TGTGCCAGCAGCCAACCCACAGGACCTAGCTCCTACGAGCAGTACTTC.

This clonotype has only one observation. Since no conserved phenylalanine or tryptophan closes the CDR3, a read error is the likely cause. This chain links TRBV6-5 with TRBJ2-3, with 11 bases lining up with TRBD2. With 4 bases clipped from V and 6 bases from J, the junction kept 9 bases outside the gene matches. The CDR3 covers 16 residues. CDR1 and CDR2 (germline): MNHEY, SVGAGI. CDR3 protein: CASSWDSGGARDTQYI. The CDR3 DNA is TGTGCCAGCAGTTGGGATAGCGGGGGGGCCCGGGATACGCAGTATATT.

This clonotype was observed a few times. This chain links TRBV7-9 with TRBJ1-5, with D hard to call. This CDR3 spans 13 amino acids. Trimming left V 1 base short and J 6 bases short, with 7 bases between. CDR1 is SEHNR, CDR2 FQNEAQ, per germline (reference sequence). The CDR3 nucleotides read TGTGCCAGCAGCTTAGGGGCGGGTCAGCCCCAGCATTTT. Translating gives CASSLGAGQPQHF.

The V and J genes are TRBV7-2 and TRBJ2-3; the D is unclear. Trimming cost V 2 bases and J 2 bases, with 11 bases left between them. Germline V gene lookup returns CDR1 SGHTA and CDR2 FQGNSA. The CDR3 consists of 15 residues. CDR3 residues: CASSLNGPSTDTQYF. CDR3 DNA sequence: TGTGCCAGCAGCTTAAATGGACCGTCCACAGATACGCAGTATTTT. Filled out from reference TRBV7-2 and TRBJ2-3, the complete variable domain reads GAGVSQSPSNKVTEKGKDVELRCDPISGHTALYWYRQSLGQGLEFLIYFQGNSAPDKSGLPSDRFSAERTGGSVSTLTIQRTQQEDSAVYLCASSLNGPSTDTQYFGPGTRLTVL.

The V gene is TRBV20-1, the J gene TRBJ1-3; the D is unclear. V gave up 4 bases and J gave up 0 bases, with 7 bases separating them. The CDR3 is 13 residues long. Germline V gene data show CDR1 as DFQATT and CDR2 as SNEGSKA (reference sequence). As DNA, the CDR3 is TGCAGTGCTATGACCCTCTCTGGAAACACCATATATTTT. Translation gives CSAMTLSGNTIYF.

The rearrangement uses TRBV5-5 and TRBJ1-3; the D is unclear. Germline V CDR1 and CDR2: SGHKS, YYEKEE (reference sequence). The CDR3 sequence is 14 residues long. V was pared by 1 base and J by 2 bases, with 7 bases between. The CDR3 DNA reads as TGTGCCAGCAGCTTGCAAAGGGCTGGAAACACCATATATTTT. Its translation: CASSLQRAGNTIYF.

This clonotype was detected only a few times. The V call is TRBV18, the J call TRBJ1-1; D remains unclear. The CDR3 sequence is 13 residues long. Trimming pared 4 bases from V and 1 base from J, leaving 7 bases between. The germline V gene encodes CDR1 KGHSH and CDR2 LQKENI. CDR3 protein: CASSRARNTEAFF. As DNA, the CDR3 is TGTGCCAGCTCACGAGCGAGGAACACTGAAGCTTTCTTT.

The sample holds many counts of this clonotype. The V gene is TRBV29-1, the J gene TRBJ2-1, with TRBD1 matching 8 bases. Germline CDR1 reads SQVTM; CDR2 reads ANQGSEA. J lost 6 bases, V lost 7 bases, and 11 bases had no gene match. CDR3 length equals 14 residues. Here the CDR3 DNA reads TGCAGCGCCCGCGCAGGGGGCAGTGGCAATGAGCAGTTCTTC. This encodes CSARAGGSGNEQFF.

The chain carries TRBV12-3 or TRBV12-4 and TRBJ1-2; D unclear. CDR3 size: 13 residues. V was clipped by 6 bases and J by 5 bases, with 13 bases between them. Written as DNA, the CDR3 is TGTGCCAGCAGCCCGGCCCATCCGTATGGCTACACCTTC. Its translation: CASSPAHPYGYTF.

The V call is TRBV20-1, the J call TRBJ2-1; a weak D match, TRBD2 (6 bases). This CDR3 spans 16 amino acids. The V gene lost 1 base and the J gene lost 3 bases, with 16 bases spanning the gap. Germline values: CDR1 DFQATT, CDR2 SNEGSKA (reference sequence). The CDR3 sequence: CSARGAGGGNYNEQFF. CDR3 coding DNA: TGCAGTGCTAGAGGGGCGGGCGGCGGGAACTACAATGAGCAGTTCTTC.

This chain joins TRBV6-2 or TRBV6-3 and TRBJ1-2; TRBD1 agrees at 7 bases. Germline V gives CDR1 MNHEY, CDR2 SVGEGT. This CDR3 has 14 residues. Unmatched junction bases numbered 10, after V lost 6 bases and J lost 6 bases. This chain's CDR3 is CASSNRGLGDGYTF. The DNA of the CDR3 is TGTGCCAGCAGCAACAGGGGCCTGGGCGATGGCTACACCTTC.

The V and J genes are TRBV10-3 and TRBJ2-4; the D is unclear. Trimming shortened V by 8 bases and J by 5 bases, and 13 bases separated the two germline ends. The CDR3 loop spans 13 amino acids. The germline CDR1 and CDR2 sequences are ENHRY and SYGVKD. CDR3 loop: CAIPGPPQNIQYF. The DNA for the CDR3 is TGTGCCATCCCGGGCCCTCCCCAAAACATTCAGTACTTC.

This clonotype was detected a few times. The rearrangement uses TRBV5-1 and TRBJ2-1; weak D call: TRBD2 (7 bases). Germline CDR1 SGHRS, CDR2 YFSETQ. Trimming took off 6 bases at V and 5 bases at J, with 18 bases between the two ends. The CDR3 totals 15 residues. The CDR3 nucleotides read TGCGCCAGCAACCTAGAGGGGGGGCGAAACAATGAGCAGTTCTTC. It encodes CASNLEGGRNNEQFF.

The chain couples TRBV18 to TRBJ2-3, with TRBD2 matching 7 bases. This CDR3 contains 13 residues. After removal of 3 bases from V and 4 bases from J, the junction contained 1 base not matched to a gene. The germline gives CDR1 KGHSH, CDR2 LQKENI. CDR3 protein: CASSPAGADTQYF. The CDR3 DNA sequence: TGTGCCAGCTCACCGGCGGGGGCAGATACGCAGTATTTT.